This T cell receptor beta chain was found in a study of T-cell memory formation after mild COVID-19. On the study more broadly: Clustering of TCRs was largely donor specific.

This clonotype was counted a few times. V was shortened by 4 bases and J by 4 bases, with 11 bases between the two germline ends. Germline CDR1 is MNHEY and CDR2 is SMNVEV (reference sequence). The CDR3 extends over 13 amino acids. TCRdb fed the 5' RACE reads into MiXCR, producing one record per CDR3 protein. The data show some 150,000 distinct CDR3 sequences, 20% to 25% seen once. The chain recombines TRBV27 with TRBJ2-7; D gene unclear. The TCR originated in an adult woman who had mild COVID-19 (a few samples of this study predate the infection). Cell type and time point are not known. Sequenced material: PBMCs or a T cell subset sorted from them (not recorded which). The CDR3, as DNA: TGTGCCAGCAGTTGGGGTAGTGAGTACGAGCAGTACTTC. Protein: CASSWGSEYEQYF.